This TCR beta chain is from a study of early T cells in non-severe SARS-CoV-2 infection. At the level of the study: Unsorted whole blood bulk RNA was sequenced, with unpaired chains. Study results and limitations: Missing private and CD4 specificities, VDJdb matching favored anti-spike CD8 responses.

CDR3 length equals 13 residues. Germline V gene sequence: CDR1 SGHRS, CDR2 YFSETQ. Between the trimmed V and J ends, which lost 5 bases and 6 bases, there was a span of 12 bases. Unique molecular identifiers (one per individual cDNA molecule) were attached. TCRdb ran MiXCR on the 5' RACE reads and lists one entry per CDR3 protein. The table has just under 65,000 distinct CDR3 sequences, around 13% seen once; the top ten hold 4.2%. This clonotype has just a few counts. Its specificity is not known. The sequencing sample was made of whole blood. The sequence came from an adult who was a healthcare worker with PCR-confirmed SARS-CoV-2 infection or an uninfected control (not recorded which). The J gene is TRBJ2-1, the V gene TRBV5-1; maybe TRBD2 (6 bases). CDR3 sequence reads: CASRTPGGNEQFF. As DNA, the CDR3 is TGCGCCAGCAGAACCCCCGGGGGCAATGAGCAGTTCTTC.